The sequence of this T cell receptor beta chain was determined in a study of molecular identifiers for immune sequencing clone quantification. J was trimmed by 10 bases and V by 4 bases; bases with no gene match: 13. CDR1 MNHNY and CDR2 SVGAGI come from the germline V gene (reference sequence). CDR3 length equals 16 residues. TCRdb called the PCR reads again in MiXCR, with one record for every CDR3 protein. The sample carries under 75,000 distinct CDR3 sequences, under 20% recorded once. As to this clonotype: A read error may explain this, as a much larger clone is one base away.

The source of this sequence is a human donor in good health. Some libraries in this study had Jurkat cell RNA spiked in. The V gene is TRBV6-6, the J gene TRBJ1-6, with 7 bases lining up with TRBD1. Sequencing was performed on naive CD8+ T cells from blood, with Jurkat cell RNA spiked in. Stated subset: FACS-sorted CD8+CD4-CCR7+CD45RA+ naive T cells. DNA for the CDR3: TGTGCCAGCAGTTGGGGAGGGACAGCAGGTATGTCACCCCTCCACTTT. Protein sequence: CASSWGGTAGMSPLHF.